A single TCR beta chain is shown here with its context. Its cognate antigen is unknown. The sample originates from a study of T-cell memory formation after mild COVID-19. The study, taken as a whole, reports: There were some responding clones in pre-infection memory, which suggested that cross-reactive memory had joined.

TCRdb passed the 5' RACE reads through MiXCR, listing each CDR3 protein once. This sample has about 150,000 distinct CDR3 sequences, with about 23% found just once. The CDR3 has 12 residues. V lost 5 bases to trimming and J lost 4 bases, with 8 bases between them. The V gene's germline CDR1 is SEHNR and CDR2 FQNEAQ (reference sequence). The specimen was PBMCs or a T cell subset sorted from them (not recorded which). This receptor was taken from an adult woman who had mild COVID-19 (a few samples of this study predate the infection). Cell type and time point are not known. The chain joins TRBV7-9 to TRBJ1-2; D ambiguous. CDR3 residues: CASSRHAYGYTF. The DNA of the CDR3 is TGTGCCAGCAGCCGACATGCCTATGGCTACACCTTC.